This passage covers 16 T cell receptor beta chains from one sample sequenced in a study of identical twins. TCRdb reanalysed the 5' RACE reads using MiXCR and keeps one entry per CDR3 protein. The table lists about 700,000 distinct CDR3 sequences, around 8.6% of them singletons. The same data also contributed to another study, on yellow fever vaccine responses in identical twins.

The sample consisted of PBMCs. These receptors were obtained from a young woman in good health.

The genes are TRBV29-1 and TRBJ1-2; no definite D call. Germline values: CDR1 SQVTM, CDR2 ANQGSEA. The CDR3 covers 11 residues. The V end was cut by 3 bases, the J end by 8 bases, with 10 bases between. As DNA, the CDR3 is TGCAGCGTTGAGACCGGCTTCGGCTACACCTTC. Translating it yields CSVETGFGYTF.

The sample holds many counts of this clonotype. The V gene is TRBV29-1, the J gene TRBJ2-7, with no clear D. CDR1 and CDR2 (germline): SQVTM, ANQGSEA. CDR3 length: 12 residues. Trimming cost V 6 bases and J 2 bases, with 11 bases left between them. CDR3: CSVNVGPYEQYF. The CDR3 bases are TGCAGCGTCAATGTAGGCCCCTACGAGCAGTACTTC.

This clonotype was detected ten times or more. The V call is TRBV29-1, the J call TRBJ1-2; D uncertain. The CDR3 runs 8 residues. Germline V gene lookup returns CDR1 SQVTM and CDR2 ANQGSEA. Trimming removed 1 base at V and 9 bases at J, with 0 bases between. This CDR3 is CSVEGYTF. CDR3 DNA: TGCAGCGTTGAAGGCTACACCTTC. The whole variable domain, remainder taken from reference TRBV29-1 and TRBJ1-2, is SAVISQKPSRDICQRGTSLTIQCQVDSQVTMMFWYRQQPGQSLTLIATANQGSEATYESGFVIDKFPISRPNLTFSTLTVSNMSPEDSSIYLCSVEGYTFGSGTRLTVV.

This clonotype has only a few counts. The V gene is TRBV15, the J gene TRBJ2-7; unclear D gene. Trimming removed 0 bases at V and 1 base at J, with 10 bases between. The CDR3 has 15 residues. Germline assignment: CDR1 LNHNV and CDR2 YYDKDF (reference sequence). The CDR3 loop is CATSRDLAVSYEQYF. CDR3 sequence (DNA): TGTGCCACCAGCAGAGATTTAGCCGTGTCCTACGAGCAGTACTTC.

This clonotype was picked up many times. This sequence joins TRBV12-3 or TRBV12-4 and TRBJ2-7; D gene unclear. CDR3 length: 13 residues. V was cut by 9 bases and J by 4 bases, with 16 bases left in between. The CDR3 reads CARPPRVPYEQYF. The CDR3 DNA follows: TGTGCCAGGCCCCCGCGCGTGCCATACGAGCAGTACTTC.

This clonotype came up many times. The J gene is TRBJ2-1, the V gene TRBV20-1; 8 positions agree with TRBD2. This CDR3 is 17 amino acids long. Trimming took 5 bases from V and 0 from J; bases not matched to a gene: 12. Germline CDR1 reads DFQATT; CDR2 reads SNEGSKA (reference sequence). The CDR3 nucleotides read TGCAGTGCTCCCCAGGGCGGGAGGAAAAGCTCCTACAATGAGCAGTTCTTC. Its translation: CSAPQGGRKSSYNEQFF.

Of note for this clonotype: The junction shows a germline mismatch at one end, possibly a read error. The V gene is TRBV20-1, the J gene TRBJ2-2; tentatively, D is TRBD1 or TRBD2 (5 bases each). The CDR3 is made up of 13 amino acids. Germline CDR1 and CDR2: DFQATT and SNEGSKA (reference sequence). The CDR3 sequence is CSARVGLRGGLFF. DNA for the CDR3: TGCAGTGCTAGAGTCGGACTTCGTGGGGGGCTGTTTTTT.

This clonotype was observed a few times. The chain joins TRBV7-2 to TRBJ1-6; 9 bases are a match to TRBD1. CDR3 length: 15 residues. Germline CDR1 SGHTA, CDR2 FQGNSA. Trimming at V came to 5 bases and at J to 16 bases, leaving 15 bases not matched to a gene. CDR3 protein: CASSTSLAGTGILHF. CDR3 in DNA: TGTGCCAGCAGCACGTCCCTCGCCGGGACAGGGATTCTCCACTTT.

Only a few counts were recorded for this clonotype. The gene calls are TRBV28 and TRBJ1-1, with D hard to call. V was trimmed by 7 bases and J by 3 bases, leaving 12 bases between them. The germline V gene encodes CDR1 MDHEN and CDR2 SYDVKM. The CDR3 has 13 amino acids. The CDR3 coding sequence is TGTGCCAGCACCTCGGACGGTTACACTGAAGCTTTCTTT. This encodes CASTSDGYTEAFF.

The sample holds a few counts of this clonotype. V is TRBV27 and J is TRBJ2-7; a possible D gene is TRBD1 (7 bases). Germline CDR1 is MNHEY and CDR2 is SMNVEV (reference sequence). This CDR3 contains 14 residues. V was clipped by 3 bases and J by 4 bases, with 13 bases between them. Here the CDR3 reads CASSFVRGEYEQYF. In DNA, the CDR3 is TGTGCCAGCAGTTTCGTCAGGGGGGAGTACGAGCAGTACTTC.

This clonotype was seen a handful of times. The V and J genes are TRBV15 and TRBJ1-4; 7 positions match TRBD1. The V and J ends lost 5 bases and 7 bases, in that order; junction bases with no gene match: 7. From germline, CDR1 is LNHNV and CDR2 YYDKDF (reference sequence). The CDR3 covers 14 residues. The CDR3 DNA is TGTGCCACCAGCCGTAAGGGGGCCGGTGAAAAACTGTTTTTT. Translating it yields CATSRKGAGEKLFF.

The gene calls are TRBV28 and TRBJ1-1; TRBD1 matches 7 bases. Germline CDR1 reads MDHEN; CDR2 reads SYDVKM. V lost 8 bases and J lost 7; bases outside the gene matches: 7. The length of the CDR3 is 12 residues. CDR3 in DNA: TGTGCCAGCCCTAACAGGGGAGGTGAAGCTTTCTTT. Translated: CASPNRGGEAFF.

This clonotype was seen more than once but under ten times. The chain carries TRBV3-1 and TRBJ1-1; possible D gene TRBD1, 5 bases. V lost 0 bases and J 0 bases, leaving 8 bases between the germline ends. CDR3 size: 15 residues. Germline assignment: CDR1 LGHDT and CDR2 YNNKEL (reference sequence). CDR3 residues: CASSQEWGVNTEAFF. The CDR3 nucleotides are TGTGCCAGCAGCCAAGAGTGGGGGGTGAACACTGAAGCTTTCTTT.

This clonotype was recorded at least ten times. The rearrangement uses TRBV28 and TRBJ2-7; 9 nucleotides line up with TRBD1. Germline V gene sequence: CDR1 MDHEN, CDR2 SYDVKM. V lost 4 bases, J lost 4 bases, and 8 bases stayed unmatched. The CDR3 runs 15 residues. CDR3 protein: CASSSYGTGSYEQYF. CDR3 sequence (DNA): TGTGCCAGCAGTTCATACGGGACAGGGAGTTACGAGCAGTACTTC.

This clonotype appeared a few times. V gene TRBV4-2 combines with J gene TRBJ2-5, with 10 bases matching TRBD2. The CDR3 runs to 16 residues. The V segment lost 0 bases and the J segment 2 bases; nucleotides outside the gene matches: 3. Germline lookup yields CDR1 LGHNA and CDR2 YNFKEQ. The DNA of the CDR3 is TGTGCCAGCAGCCAAGAGGCTAGCGGGGGTCAAGAGACCCAGTACTTC. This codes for CASSQEASGGQETQYF.

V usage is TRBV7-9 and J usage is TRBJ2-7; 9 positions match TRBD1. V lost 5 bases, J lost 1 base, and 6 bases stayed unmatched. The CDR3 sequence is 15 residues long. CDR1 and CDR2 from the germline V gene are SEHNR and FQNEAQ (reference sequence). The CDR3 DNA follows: TGTGCCAGCAGCAACGCGGACAGGGGTTCCTACGAGCAGTACTTC. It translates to CASSNADRGSYEQYF.